The next 20 T cell receptor beta chains were all read from a single sample in a study of T cell clonality in common variable immunodeficiency. Assay used: immunoSEQ multiplex PCR; TCRdb lists only in-frame clones, some missing. The repertoire yields approximately 56,000 clones, none seen only once; the top ten contain about 2%. Material for sequencing was peripheral blood mononuclear cells. These receptors were taken from a person aged 18 to 70 in good health.

In its sample, this clone was seen many times. The CDR3 here is CASSLRTAPDEQFF. The CDR3 DNA, read in part, is TGTGCCAGCTCACTTCGGACAGCCCCCGATGAG. The gene calls are TRBV18 and TRBJ2-1; possible D gene TRBD1, 6 bases. The read is 3 residues too short to cover the CDR3 end, so that end is filled in from the germline J gene. Germline CDR1 KGHSH, CDR2 LQKENI. V was clipped by 4 bases and J by 8 bases, with 15 bases between them. CDR3 length: 14 amino acids.

Regarding this clone: The CDR3 is cut off 3 residues early in the read; its end comes from the germline J gene. The sample has other DNA sequences that encode this CDR3 too. This chain uses TRBV19 with TRBJ1-1; D is perhaps TRBD1 (6 bases). In germline, CDR1 is LNHDA, CDR2 SQIVND (reference sequence). CDR3 length: 13 amino acids. The V end lost 5 bases, the J end lost 4 bases, and 11 bases lay between the germline ends. This CDR3 is CASSEQGPTEAFF. The sequenced part of the CDR3 DNA is TGTGCCAGTAGTGAGCAGGGGCCCACTGAA.

Ten or more counts support this clone. The CDR3 reads CASSKIQGRNQPQHF. The DNA read from the CDR3 is TGTGCCAGTAGTAAAATACAGGGTCGCAATCAGCCC. This chain connects TRBV19 to TRBJ1-5; TRBD1 is a possible D gene (6 bases). The observed sequence ends 3 residues before the CDR3 terminus, with the missing tail filled in from the germline J gene. V was shortened by 4 bases and J by 2 bases, with 12 bases between the two germline ends. The germline V gene encodes CDR1 LNHDA and CDR2 SQIVND (reference sequence). The CDR3 is 15 residues long.

About this clone: The DNA ends 3 residues before the CDR3 does, and the rest of the CDR3 is filled in from the germline J gene. This chain joins TRBV7-2 and TRBJ1-2; 12 bases map to TRBD1. Losses at the gene ends were 3 bases for V and 6 bases for J; bases not matched to a gene: 2. CDR1 and CDR2 from the germline V gene are SGHTA and FQGNSA. The CDR3 length is 14 residues. CDR3 DNA (partial): TGTGCCAGCAGCTTGGGACAGGGGGCTCATGGC. This encodes CASSLGQGAHG. The full CDR3 is CASSLGQGAHGYTF.

Concerning this clone: The observed sequence ends 3 residues before the CDR3 terminus, with the missing tail filled in from the germline J gene. J is TRBJ2-3 and V is TRBV29-1; tentatively, D is TRBD2 (6 bases). Germline assignment: CDR1 SQVTM and CDR2 ANQGSEA. V was cut by 5 bases and J by 4 bases, with 13 bases left in between. CDR3 length: 13 amino acids. CDR3 DNA, as far as it was read: TGCAGCGTTCTGGGGGGAAACGCAGATACG. The encoded protein is CSVLGGNADT. From start to end, the CDR3 is CSVLGGNADTQYF.

At least ten counts were recorded for this clone. The CDR3 end lies 3 residues beyond the end of the read and is filled in from the germline J gene. V is TRBV19 and J is TRBJ1-2; tentatively, D is TRBD1 (6 bases). This CDR3 comprises 16 residues. CDR1 is LNHDA, CDR2 SQIVND, per germline (reference sequence). The V end lost 5 bases, the J end lost 3 bases, and 19 bases lay between the germline ends. The CDR3 loop is CASSAGARIWDYGYTF. CDR3 bases read: TGTGCCAGTAGTGCGGGGGCGCGGATATGGGACTATGGC.

This clone was detected many times. The read comes to an end 3 residues before the CDR3 does, leaving the germline J gene to fill in the end. The chain combines TRBV30 with TRBJ2-3; D might be TRBD1 (5 bases). The germline V gene encodes CDR1 GTSNPN and CDR2 SVGIG (reference sequence). CDR3 size: 13 residues. The CDR3 loop reads CAWSVTSGRTQYF. The part of the CDR3 DNA that was read is TGTGCCTGGAGTGTGACTTCAGGGCGGACG.

The table lists this clone with many counts. The read ends 3 residues early relative to the CDR3; the germline J gene fills the gap. V and J are TRBV5-1 and TRBJ1-2; D possibly corresponds to TRBD1 (6 bases). Germline CDR1 is SGHRS and CDR2 is YFSETQ. Trimming removed 3 bases from V and 4 bases from J, with 13 bases in between. The CDR3 contains 14 residues. CDR3 DNA (partial): TGCGCCAGCAGCTCTGACAGGACCGTCTATGGC. It yields the protein CASSSDRTVYG. The complete CDR3 reads CASSSDRTVYGYTF. Full variable domain (outside the CDR3, taken from reference TRBV5-1 and TRBJ1-2): KAGVTQTPRYLIKTRGQQVTLSCSPISGHRSVSWYQQTPGQGLQFLFEYFSETQRNKGNFPGRFSGRQFSNSRSEMNVSTLELGDSALYLCASSSDRTVYGYTFGSGTRLTVV.

This clone appeared many times. The sequenced fragment ends 3 residues before the CDR3 boundary, so the rest is inferred from the germline J gene. V usage is TRBV18 and J usage is TRBJ2-1, with 11 bases that match TRBD2. Germline-derived CDR1 and CDR2 are KGHSH and LQKENI. Losses at the gene ends were 8 bases for V and 8 bases for J; bases not matched to a gene: 11. The CDR3 has 15 residues. The covered CDR3 bases are TGTGCCAGCCCCCCCCTAGCGGGAGGAGCCGATGAG. This sequence encodes CASPPLAGGADE. The whole CDR3 protein reads CASPPLAGGADEQFF.

This clone was recorded many times. The read terminates 3 residues ahead of where the CDR3 ends, so the germline J gene completes it. The rearrangement joins TRBV20-1 to TRBJ2-7; 12 nucleotides agree with TRBD1. Germline V lookup: CDR1 DFQATT, CDR2 SNEGSKA (reference sequence). After removal of 2 bases from V and 5 bases from J, the junction contained 4 bases not matched to a gene. The CDR3 runs 14 residues. The DNA read from the CDR3 is TGCAGTGCTAGAACCGGGACAGGGGGCAACGAG. Translated, it gives CSARTGTGGNE. The CDR3 as a whole reads CSARTGTGGNEQYF.

This clone was observed many times. The CDR3 extends 3 residues past the end of the read, so its final part is completed from the germline J gene. The chain couples TRBV5-1 to TRBJ1-1, with D hard to call. Trimming removed 0 bases from V and 4 bases from J, with 13 bases in between. The CDR3 totals 15 residues. Germline V gene sequence: CDR1 SGHRS, CDR2 YFSETQ. The sequenced part of the CDR3 DNA is TGCGCCAGCAGCTTGGAGAGTAATCCCGGCACTGAA. It is translated as CASSLESNPGTE. The full CDR3 protein reads CASSLESNPGTEAFF.

Many counts were recorded for this clone. The CDR3 protein is CSALRAHEQFF. Incomplete CDR3 DNA: TGCAGTGCGCTCAGGGCCCATGAG. This chain uses TRBV20-1 with TRBJ2-1, with D possibly TRBD1 on 5 matching bases. The read halts 3 residues ahead of the CDR3 end, with the missing end drawn from the germline J gene. CDR1 and CDR2 from the germline V gene are DFQATT and SNEGSKA (reference sequence). The CDR3 covers 11 residues. Trimming took off 6 bases at V and 8 bases at J, with 11 bases between the two ends.

On this clone: The read gets to within 3 residues of the CDR3 end, and the germline J gene fills in the rest. The chain joins TRBV5-1 to TRBJ2-5; weak D call: TRBD1 (6 bases). Germline V lookup: CDR1 SGHRS, CDR2 YFSETQ. The CDR3 is made up of 15 amino acids. CDR3 DNA, as far as it was read: TGCGCCAGCGGGTACAGGGAGATAAGCACAGATACC. Protein product: CASGYREISTDT. The full CDR3 sequence reads CASGYREISTDTQYF.

Comments on this clone: The observed sequence ends 3 residues before the CDR3 terminus, with the missing tail filled in from the germline J gene. The genes are TRBV13 and TRBJ2-7, with 7 bases fitting TRBD2. This CDR3 comprises 14 residues. Germline V gene sequence: CDR1 PRHDT, CDR2 FYEKMQ (reference sequence). J lost 2 bases, V lost 5 bases, and 6 bases had no gene match. The CDR3 reads CASSHRLAAYEQYF. The covered CDR3 bases are TGTGCCAGCAGCCACAGACTAGCTGCCTACGAG.

This clone was observed many times. The read ends 3 residues before the CDR3 terminus; that terminus is restored from the germline J gene. The J gene is TRBJ2-7, the V gene TRBV12-3 or TRBV12-4; TRBD2 agrees at 11 bases. This CDR3 has 15 amino acids. Trimming cost V 4 bases and J 5 bases; bases outside gene matches: 7. Partial CDR3 DNA: TGTGCCAGCAGTTGGACTAGCGGGCGGACCCACGAG. It codes for CASSWTSGRTHE. The entire CDR3 reads CASSWTSGRTHEQYF.

This clone was counted many times. The read falls 3 residues short of the CDR3 end, and the missing part is taken from the germline J gene. The chain links TRBV20-1 to TRBJ1-1; no reliable D call. Germline V CDR1 and CDR2: DFQATT, SNEGSKA (reference sequence). The CDR3 spans 14 residues. V shed 6 bases and J shed 1 base, with 15 bases lying between them. The part of the CDR3 DNA that was read is TGCAGTGCGCCAGACTTTAATGCGAACACTGAA. Protein product: CSAPDFNANTE. The whole CDR3 protein is CSAPDFNANTEAFF.

This clone was observed at least ten times. The missing CDR3 end, 3 residues past where the read stops, is filled in from the germline J gene. This chain links TRBV18 with TRBJ2-7; 7 nucleotides line up with TRBD2. The V gene end was trimmed by 0 bases and the J gene end by 6 bases; junction bases not matched to a gene: 5. This CDR3 is built from 14 residues. Looked up from germline, CDR1 is KGHSH and CDR2 is LQKENI. CDR3 DNA, as far as it was read: TGTGCCAGCTCACCACCGACGGGGGGAGGCGAG. Its protein is CASSPPTGGGE. In full, the CDR3 reads CASSPPTGGGEQYF.

With respect to this clone: Read sequence stops 3 residues before the CDR3 end, and the germline J gene provides the missing end. This chain links TRBV2 with TRBJ2-2; 9 bases are shared with TRBD1. There are 12 residues in the CDR3. Germline-derived CDR1 and CDR2 are SNHLY and FYNNEI. The CDR3 bases that were read are TGTGCCGGGGGACAGGGACGGGAAAAG. Encoded protein: CAGGQGREK. The CDR3 as a whole reads CAGGQGREKLFF. The whole variable domain, remainder taken from reference TRBV2 and TRBJ2-2, is EPEVTQTPSHQVTQMGQEVILRCVPISNHLYFYWYRQILGQKVEFLVSFYNNEISEKSEIFDDQFSVERPDGSNFTLKIRSTKLEDSAMYFCAGGQGREKLFFGEGSRLTVL.

Many counts were recorded for this clone. The CDR3 is cut off 3 residues early in the read; its end comes from the germline J gene. The chain employs TRBV19 and TRBJ2-1; 7 bases map to TRBD2. V trimming: 5 bases; J trimming: 4 bases; junction bases outside the gene matches: 5. Germline assignment: CDR1 LNHDA and CDR2 SQIVND (reference sequence). The CDR3 covers 14 residues. The sequenced part of the CDR3 DNA is TGTGCCAGTAGTGGGCGGGGGTTATACAATGAG. Translation: CASSGRGLYNE. The whole CDR3 sequence is CASSGRGLYNEQFF.

This clone was counted many times. Read sequence stops 3 residues before the CDR3 end, and the germline J gene provides the missing end. The rearrangement uses TRBV7-6 and TRBJ2-7; TRBD1 matches 7 bases. Trimming took 1 base from V and 6 from J; bases not matched to a gene: 3. CDR1 is SGHVS and CDR2 is FNYEAQ in the germline V gene. This CDR3 spans 13 amino acids. The CDR3 region is CASSLGDSGEQYF. The CDR3 bases that were read are TGTGCCAGCAGCTTAGGGGACAGCGGCGAG.